This is a list of T cell receptor beta chains from one sample in a study of regulatory T cells in long-lasting Graves disease. MiXCR, applied by TCRdb to the multiplex PCR reads, yields one record per CDR3 protein. This table holds about 540,000 distinct CDR3 sequences, 13% found once. The sample was also reused in another study, on T cells in Graves' hyperthyroidism and ophthalmopathy.

The sequences come from peripheral blood mononuclear cells (PBMCs), collected at new diagnosis, from a patient treated with antithyroid drugs. The receptors come from a man between 25 and 39 years old with Graves disease. Each CDR3 is given with its conserved first and last residue. Fields, in order: V gene, clone size, J gene, D gene, CDR3 DNA, CDR3 protein. The D gene is left open where the match is weak. Only part of the rows carry a size: once, few, many, or a class if the clone is expanded.

V: TRBV20-1
size: -
J: TRBJ2-1
D: -
DNA: TGCAGTGCCCGAACGGGGGGCGTCTCCTACAATGAGCAGTTCTTC
CDR3: CSARTGGVSYNEQFF

V: TRBV7-9
size: few
J: TRBJ2-1
D: TRBD2
DNA: TGTGCCGCGGGCGGGAGGGTCCTTTTTCGCAATGAGCAGTTCTTC
CDR3: CAAGGRVLFRNEQFF

V: TRBV10-1
size: many
J: TRBJ2-1
D: -
DNA: TGCGCCAGCAGTGAGGCCCTATTCGGTGAGCAGTTCTTC
CDR3: CASSEALFGEQFF

V: TRBV6-5
size: -
J: TRBJ1-2
D: -
DNA: TGTGCCAGCAGTTCCGGGACAAGGAACTATGGCTACACCTTC
CDR3: CASSSGTRNYGYTF

V: TRBV29-1
size: many
J: TRBJ2-7
D: -
DNA: TGCAGCGTCCAACAGGACAGTCTGGGGGAGCAGTACTTC
CDR3: CSVQQDSLGEQYF

V: TRBV10-3
size: -
J: TRBJ1-5
D: -
DNA: TGTGCCATCAGTGAGCCCCCCCAGGCGCAGCCCCAGCATTTT
CDR3: CAISEPPQAQPQHF

V: TRBV19
size: many
J: TRBJ1-2
D: -
DNA: TGTGCCACCCAACCCACAGGGAACTATGGCTACACCTTC
CDR3: CATQPTGNYGYTF

V: TRBV12-3/TRBV12-4
size: few
J: TRBJ2-2
D: TRBD2
DNA: TGTGCCAGCAGTCCCGTGGCGACTAGCGGGGAGTGGCTCAACACCGGGGAGCTGTTTTTT
CDR3: CASSPVATSGEWLNTGELFF

V: TRBV20-1
size: many
J: TRBJ1-2
D: TRBD1
DNA: TGCAGTGCTGAACAGGGGGCGGGAGGCTATGGCTACACCTTC
CDR3: CSAEQGAGGYGYTF

V: TRBV29-1
size: many
J: TRBJ2-4
D: TRBD2
DNA: TGCAGCGTCGTGGACGGGAGGGGCTCGGGAAACATTCAGTACTTC
CDR3: CSVVDGRGSGNIQYF

V: TRBV10-3
size: many
J: TRBJ2-5
D: -
DNA: TGTGCCATCAGAAGCCAGGGAGGAGAGACCCAGTACTTC
CDR3: CAIRSQGGETQYF

V: TRBV20-1
size: many
J: TRBJ2-3
D: -
DNA: TGCAGTGCTAGAGATCTGAGAGGGGGGTCCGTTGATACGCAGTATTTT
CDR3: CSARDLRGGSVDTQYF

V: TRBV5-1
size: -
J: TRBJ2-3
D: -
DNA: TGCGCCAGCAGCTTCAGGGACCCCAGGACAGATACGCAGTATTTT
CDR3: CASSFRDPRTDTQYF

V: TRBV5-6
size: -
J: TRBJ1-2
D: TRBD1
DNA: TGTGCCAGCAGCTTGCAGGGGGCGGATGGCTACACCTTC
CDR3: CASSLQGADGYTF

V: TRBV12-5
size: many
J: TRBJ2-3
D: TRBD1
DNA: TGTGCTAGTGGTTTGCCAGGGACAGGGTTTCGACCAGATACGCAGTATTTT
CDR3: CASGLPGTGFRPDTQYF

V: TRBV7-3
size: few
J: TRBJ1-4
D: -
DNA: TGTGCCAGCTCCGAGGCCAGGGAAGTCGGTGAAAAACCGTTTTTT
CDR3: CASSEAREVGEKPFF

V: TRBV7-6
size: -
J: TRBJ1-2
D: TRBD1
DNA: TGTGCCAGCAGCTTAACTGCAGGGGGCTATGGCTACACCTTC
CDR3: CASSLTAGGYGYTF

V: TRBV7-9
size: -
J: TRBJ1-5
D: -
DNA: TGTGCCAGCAGCTTATTAGGGGACCAGCCCCAGCATTTT
CDR3: CASSLLGDQPQHF

V: TRBV20-1
size: many
J: TRBJ2-1
D: TRBD2
DNA: TGCAGTGCTAGGCCATACGCCGGGACTAGCGGCCGCTCCTACAATGAGCAGTTCTTC
CDR3: CSARPYAGTSGRSYNEQFF

V: TRBV9
size: -
J: TRBJ2-5
D: -
DNA: TGTGCCAGCAGCGTAGACGTTAATACTTTTAATGAGCAGTCCTTC
CDR3: CASSVDVNTFNEQSF

V: TRBV5-1
size: few
J: TRBJ2-3
D: TRBD2
DNA: TGCGCCAGCAGCCCGGGACTAGCCTATTCTAGCACAGATACGCAGTATTTT
CDR3: CASSPGLAYSSTDTQYF

V: TRBV3-1
size: -
J: TRBJ2-7
D: -
DNA: TGTGCCAGCAGCCGAAACGTAGGGGGACCAGCTAGCTCCTACGAGCAGTACTTC
CDR3: CASSRNVGGPASSYEQYF

V: TRBV12-3/TRBV12-4
size: many
J: TRBJ2-1
D: -
DNA: TGTGCCAGCAGTTCCCTCTCGGCCCAGGATACCTACAATGAGCAGTTCTTC
CDR3: CASSSLSAQDTYNEQFF

V: TRBV24-1
size: few
J: TRBJ1-5
D: TRBD1
DNA: TGTGCCACCAGTGCACCGGGACAGGGTAATCAGCCCCAGCATTTT
CDR3: CATSAPGQGNQPQHF

V: TRBV11-3
size: -
J: TRBJ2-5
D: TRBD1
DNA: TGTGCCAGCAGCTTACCGGGACAGCCGAAAGAGACCCAGTACTTC
CDR3: CASSLPGQPKETQYF

V: TRBV27
size: many
J: TRBJ1-6
D: -
DNA: TGTGCCAGCAGTTTATCGGGACTTATGCCCCTCCACTTT
CDR3: CASSLSGLMPLHF

V: TRBV3-1
size: few
J: TRBJ2-7
D: -
DNA: TGTGCCAGCAGCCATCCCCCCCAGGTACGAGAGCAGTACTTC
CDR3: CASSHPPQVREQYF

V: TRBV5-1
size: few
J: TRBJ2-1
D: -
DNA: TGCGCCAGCAGCCTAGCGTTCCGCGGCAATGAGCAGTTCTTC
CDR3: CASSLAFRGNEQFF

V: TRBV2
size: many
J: TRBJ2-5
D: -
DNA: TGTGCCAGCAGTGAAGAGCCTATGGACGGGCCCCAAGAGACCCAGTACTTC
CDR3: CASSEEPMDGPQETQYF

V: TRBV27
size: many
J: TRBJ2-1
D: -
DNA: TGTGCCAGCAGTTTCTCCCTAGCCAATGAGCAGTTCTTC
CDR3: CASSFSLANEQFF

V: TRBV14
size: -
J: TRBJ2-7
D: TRBD1
DNA: TGTGCCAGCAGTCCCACCGGGACAGCGGACGAGCAGTACTTC
CDR3: CASSPTGTADEQYF

V: TRBV10-1
size: many
J: TRBJ2-1
D: -
DNA: TGCGCCAGCAGTGAGTCGAGGATAGGCAATGAGCAGTTCTTC
CDR3: CASSESRIGNEQFF

V: TRBV5-1
size: many
J: TRBJ1-1
D: -
DNA: TGCGCCAGCAGCTTGGCGGGGGGCAGGGGCACTGAAGCTTTCTTT
CDR3: CASSLAGGRGTEAFF

V: TRBV27
size: many
J: TRBJ2-1
D: TRBD2
DNA: TGTGCCAGCAGCTTAGCGGGAGTAGGGAGGGGTGAGCAGTTCTTC
CDR3: CASSLAGVGRGEQFF

V: TRBV27
size: few
J: TRBJ1-1
D: TRBD1
DNA: TGTGCCGGCAGTTTACAGGGGTACACTGAAGCTTTCTTT
CDR3: CAGSLQGYTEAFF